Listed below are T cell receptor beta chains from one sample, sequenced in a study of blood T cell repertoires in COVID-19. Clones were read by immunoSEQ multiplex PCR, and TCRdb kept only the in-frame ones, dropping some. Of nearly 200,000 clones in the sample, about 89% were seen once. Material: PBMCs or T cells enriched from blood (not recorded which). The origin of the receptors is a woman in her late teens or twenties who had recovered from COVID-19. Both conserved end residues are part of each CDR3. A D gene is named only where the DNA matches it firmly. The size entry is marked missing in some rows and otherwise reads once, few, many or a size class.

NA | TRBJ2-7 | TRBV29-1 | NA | TGCAGCGTTGTCCCGGGGTCCTCCTACGAGCAGTACTTC | CSVVPGSSYEQYF
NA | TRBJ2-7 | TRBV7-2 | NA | TGTGCCAGCAGCTTAGGGTTCAGGGTCATGTACGAGCAGTACTTC | CASSLGFRVMYEQYF
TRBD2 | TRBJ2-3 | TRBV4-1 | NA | TGCGCCAGCAGCCTTCGCCCCGGGACTAGCGGGGAACGAGATACGCAGTATTTT | CASSLRPGTSGERDTQYF
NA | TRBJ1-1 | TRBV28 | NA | TGTGCCAGCAGTTTACAGGGGTGGACTGAAGCTTTCTTT | CASSLQGWTEAFF
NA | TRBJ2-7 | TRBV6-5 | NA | TGTGCCAGCACCTCGGCTGGGGGGAACCCCTACGAGCAGTACTTC | CASTSAGGNPYEQYF
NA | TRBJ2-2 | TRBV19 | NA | TGTGCCAGTAGTATACCGGCAGGGGTGGGCACCGGGGAGCTGTTTTTT | CASSIPAGVGTGELFF
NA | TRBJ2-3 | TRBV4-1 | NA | TGCGCCAGCAGCCAAAGGTGGCTGGAGACAGATACGCAGTATTTT | CASSQRWLETDTQYF
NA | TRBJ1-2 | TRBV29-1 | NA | TGCAGCGTACCGAGGGCAGGGGATGGCTACACCTTC | CSVPRAGDGYTF
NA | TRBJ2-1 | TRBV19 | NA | TGTGCCAGTAGTATTCAGGGATCCAATGAGCAGTTCTTC | CASSIQGSNEQFF
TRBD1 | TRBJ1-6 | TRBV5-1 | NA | TGCGCCAGCAGCGGGACAGGGTACTATAATTCACCCCTCCACTTT | CASSGTGYYNSPLHF
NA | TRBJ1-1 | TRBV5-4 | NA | TGTGCCAGCAGCTTGGACAGTAACACTGAAGCTTTCTTT | CASSLDSNTEAFF
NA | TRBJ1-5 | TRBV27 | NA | TGTGCCAGCACTTCCGCGTACCTCAGGAGCAATCAGCCCCAGCATTTT | CASTSAYLRSNQPQHF
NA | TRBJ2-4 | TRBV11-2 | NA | TGTGCCAGCAGCTTATTCGGTCGGGGTCGGGGGAACATTCAGTACTTC | CASSLFGRGRGNIQYF
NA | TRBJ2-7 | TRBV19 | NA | TGTGCCAGTAGTATCCTCGGCAGGGGAAGCGAGCAGTACTTC | CASSILGRGSEQYF
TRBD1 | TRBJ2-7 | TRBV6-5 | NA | TGTGCCAGCAGGGGACAGGGGGCGGGTTCCTACGAGCAGTACTTC | CASRGQGAGSYEQYF
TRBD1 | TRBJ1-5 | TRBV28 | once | TGTGCCAGCAGTTTAGGACAGGGTTCGGGTCAGCCCCAGCATTTT | CASSLGQGSGQPQHF
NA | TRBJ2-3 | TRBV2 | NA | TGTGCCAGCTCAACGGGACATCGTAGCACAGATACGCAGTATTTT | CASSTGHRSTDTQYF
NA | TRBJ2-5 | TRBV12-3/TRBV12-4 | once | TGTGCCAGCAGTCCCCCCGGGGTAGAGACCCAGTACTTC | CASSPPGVETQYF
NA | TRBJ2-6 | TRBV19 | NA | TGTGCCAGTAGTATGAACGGTTACTCTGGGGCCAACGTCCTGACTTTC | CASSMNGYSGANVLTF
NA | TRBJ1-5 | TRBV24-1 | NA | TGTGCCACCAGTGCGGACACGTATAGCAATCAGCCCCAGCATTTT | CATSADTYSNQPQHF
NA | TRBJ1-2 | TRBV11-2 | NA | TGTGCCAGCAGCTTAGGAGGGACAAGCTATGGCTACACCTTC | CASSLGGTSYGYTF
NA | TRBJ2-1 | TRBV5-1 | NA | TGCGCCAGCTCTCAGGGGTCTTACAATGAGCAGTTCTTC | CASSQGSYNEQFF
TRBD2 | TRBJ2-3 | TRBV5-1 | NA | TGCGCCAGCAGCCTCGGGAGCGGGGGAACAACAGATACGCAGTATTTT | CASSLGSGGTTDTQYF
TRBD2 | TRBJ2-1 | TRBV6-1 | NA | TGTGCCAGCAGTGAAATAGGACTAGCGAGGGGTAATGAGCAGTTCTTC | CASSEIGLARGNEQFF
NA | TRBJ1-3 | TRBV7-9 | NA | TGTGCCAGCAGCATCCAGGGCTCTGGAAACACCATATATTTT | CASSIQGSGNTIYF